Here is one TCR beta chain with its context. The record originates from a study of blood T cell repertoires in COVID-19. Study overall: The analysed material was cDNA or gDNA that came from T cells, B-cell-depleted T cells, or PBMCs.

How the authors handled the data: Amplification of reference gene primers provided the estimated nucleated cell counts. Clones were read by immunoSEQ multiplex PCR, and TCRdb kept only the in-frame ones, dropping some. V and J calls and clone size are copied from that table; D and trimming were computed from the DNA. The data show 400,000 to 450,000 clones, 80% to 90% seen once. V was clipped by 5 bases and J by 6 bases, with 16 bases between them. The germline gives CDR1 SGHVS, CDR2 FQNEAQ. The length of the CDR3 is 15 residues. In Cohort 3, a recovered donor had either two negative PCRs, clearance, or symptom resolution.

This TCR derives from a young man who had recovered from COVID-19. Sequenced: PBMCs or T cells enriched from blood (not recorded which). The chain has TRBV7-8 and TRBJ1-4, with a possible D match to TRBD1 (5 bases). As DNA, the CDR3 is TGTGCCAGCAGCCCAGGGCCAGGCCCGGATGAAAAACTGTTTTTT. As protein: CASSPGPGPDEKLFF.